The 12 T cell receptor beta chains presented below share a single source sample, sequenced in a study of T-cell reconstitution after alpha-beta-depleted transplantation in children. Unique molecular identifiers were incorporated during preparation of the TCRbeta library. TCRdb re-called the PCR reads through MiXCR, storing one row per CDR3 protein. The sample records about 980,000 distinct CDR3 sequences, 25% to 30% being singletons. The input for sequencing was PBMCs, mostly from graft donor cells, taken 360 days after TCRalphabeta/CD19-depleted stem cell transplant. These receptors all stem from a boy less than two years old who had a stem cell transplant for SCID, so the T cells may come from the graft donor.

The V call is TRBV7-9, the J call TRBJ2-4, with D maybe TRBD2 (6 bases). The CDR3 extends over 15 amino acids. V lost 2 bases and J lost 2, with 10 bases in between. Germline CDR1 is SEHNR and CDR2 is FQNEAQ (reference sequence). The CDR3 bases are TGTGCCAGCAGCTTAACCCGGGAGTCCAAAAACATTCAGTACTTC. It translates to CASSLTRESKNIQYF.

This chain uses TRBV29-1 with TRBJ2-3; TRBD2 might be the D (6 bases). CDR1 and CDR2 from the germline V gene are SQVTM and ANQGSEA. The V end was cut by 4 bases, the J end by 2 bases, with 16 bases between. The CDR3 is made up of 15 amino acids. CDR3 in DNA: TGCAGCGTTGCGGGGACTCTAGATAACACAGATACGCAGTATTTT. As protein: CSVAGTLDNTDTQYF.

J is TRBJ2-1 and V is TRBV9; perhaps D is TRBD1 or TRBD2 (6 bases each). Germline assignment: CDR1 SGDLS and CDR2 YYNGEE. This CDR3 spans 16 amino acids. Trimming removed 0 bases at V and 1 base at J, with 11 bases between. CDR3 in DNA: TGTGCCAGCAGCGTAGCCGGGGGCTCTTCCTACAATGAGCAGTTCTTC. Encoded protein: CASSVAGGSSYNEQFF.

The V and J genes are TRBV5-1 and TRBJ2-3; D is undetermined. The V end lost 3 bases, the J end lost 6 bases, and 8 bases lay between the germline ends. The CDR3 covers 12 residues. Germline V gene data show CDR1 as SGHRS and CDR2 as YFSETQ. The CDR3, as DNA: TGCGCCAGCAGCTCAAATCTGGATACGCAGTATTTT. Protein sequence: CASSSNLDTQYF.

This clonotype showed up many times. The chain recombines TRBV28 with TRBJ2-1; TRBD1 agrees at 9 bases. Germline loops: CDR1 MDHEN, CDR2 SYDVKM. The CDR3 spans 15 residues. V lost 4 bases to trimming and J lost 10 bases; unmatched junction nucleotides: 11. This CDR3 is CASSSSGQGLREQFF. CDR3 sequence (DNA): TGTGCCAGCAGTTCGTCGGGACAGGGTCTAAGGGAGCAGTTCTTC.

This clonotype has only a few counts. The rearrangement joins TRBV6-2 or TRBV6-3 to TRBJ2-5; the D gene is possibly TRBD1 (5 bases). Trimming left V 4 bases short and J 1 base short, with 13 bases between. This CDR3 contains 15 residues. CDR1 and CDR2 from the germline V gene are MNHEY and SVGEGT. CDR3 in DNA: TGTGCCAGCAGTTTCAGGGTTCGGAGCCAAGAGACCCAGTACTTC. Protein: CASSFRVRSQETQYF.

The chain employs TRBV6-2 or TRBV6-3 and TRBJ2-3; TRBD1 agrees at 10 bases. Per germline, CDR1 MNHEY and CDR2 SVGEGT. CDR3 length: 15 amino acids. Trimming cost V 4 bases and J 6 bases; bases outside gene matches: 7. This chain's CDR3 is CASSSVTGGMDTQYF. The DNA for the CDR3 is TGTGCCAGCAGTTCCGTGACAGGGGGCATGGATACGCAGTATTTT.

This clonotype has just a few counts. Relative to the germline gene, one junction end is altered; a read error may explain this. The chain is built from TRBV12-3 or TRBV12-4 and TRBJ2-1, with 7 bases that match TRBD1. The CDR3 runs to 11 residues. CDR3 nucleotide sequence: TGTGCCAGCAGCCCAGGGGGTCCCCCGATCTTC. This encodes CASSPGGPPIF.

This clonotype was seen a handful of times. The CDR3 spells CASSPNPRDRVYEQYF. The CDR3 bases are TGTGCCAGCAGTCCAAATCCCCGGGACAGAGTCTACGAGCAGTACTTC. The chain combines TRBV27 with TRBJ2-7; 7 nucleotides match TRBD1. Germline V gene sequence: CDR1 MNHEY, CDR2 SMNVEV (reference sequence). This CDR3 has 16 amino acids. After removal of 5 bases from V and 3 bases from J, the junction contained 13 bases not matched to a gene.

This chain joins TRBV30 and TRBJ1-1; D gene uncertain. Deletions cut 4 bases from V and 2 bases from J, with 11 bases between. CDR1 is GTSNPN and CDR2 is SVGIG in the germline V gene (reference sequence). The CDR3 loop spans 13 amino acids. The CDR3 sequence: CAWTVLINTEAFF. Here the CDR3 DNA reads TGTGCCTGGACCGTACTCATTAACACTGAAGCTTTCTTT.

At least ten counts were recorded for this clonotype. The J gene is TRBJ2-2, the V gene TRBV27; 12 positions agree with TRBD2. The germline CDR1 and CDR2 sequences are MNHEY and SMNVEV (reference sequence). The length of the CDR3 is 17 residues. With 4 bases clipped from V and 7 bases from J, the junction kept 10 bases outside the gene matches. CDR3 region: CASSSSSGGARNGELFF. The CDR3 nucleotides are TGTGCCAGCAGTTCGTCTAGCGGGGGGGCGAGAAACGGGGAGCTGTTTTTT.

The sample holds a few counts of this clonotype. The chain joins TRBV24-1 to TRBJ2-5, with 9 positions matching TRBD2. The CDR3 is made up of 17 amino acids. Germline V CDR1 and CDR2: KGHDR, SFDVKD. V gave up 4 bases and J gave up 3 bases; unmatched junction bases: 11. CDR3 nucleotide sequence: TGTGCCACCAGTGACCTTCATAGCGGGGGCCCGGAAGAGACCCAGTACTTC. Protein: CATSDLHSGGPEETQYF.